This T cell receptor beta chain was recovered during a study of shared clonotypes between healthy human individuals. The overall study: With ages of 18 to 49, the donors were a couple of women and a few men.

On this clone: What it recognizes is unknown.

In the naive CD8 group, cells lacked CD45RO and were positively selected for CCR7, so terminally differentiated effector memory CD45RA+ cells were left out. Genomic DNA of every subset was divided equally among multiple immunoSEQ plates. Libraries were prepared by immunoSEQ multiplex PCR; TCRdb keeps only in-frame clonotypes and omits some of them. The sample holds roughly 770,000 clones, about 96% seen once. CDR1 is LGHNA, CDR2 YSLEER, per germline. V lost 0 bases and J lost 0, with 5 bases in between. The CDR3 extends over 14 amino acids. Study results and caveats: With a handful of donors compared, around 5.4% of naive CD4 clonotypes were shared.

The sequenced sample consisted of naive CD8+ T cells sorted from blood. The chain joins TRBV4-3 to TRBJ1-1; D uncertain. The clonotype originates from a young man in good health. The CDR3, as DNA: TGCGCCAGCAGCCAAGACCCTATGAACACTGAAGCTTTCTTT. It specifies CASSQDPMNTEAFF.